This T cell receptor beta chain was profiled in a study of T cell responses to AZD1222 COVID-19 vaccine. Trimming cost V 6 bases and J 4 bases, with 15 bases left between them. The germline V gene has CDR1 MDHEN and CDR2 SYDVKM. This CDR3 spans 14 amino acids. The table came from immunoSEQ multiplex PCR; TCRdb's copy has only in-frame clones and leaves some out. The sample lists 120,000 to 150,000 clones; roughly 88% were seen once. V and J are TRBV28 and TRBJ1-1; maybe TRBD1 (5 bases). Sequenced material: peripheral blood, taken 28 days after the second AZD1222 dose. The clonotype originates from an adult who received the AZD1222 COVID-19 vaccine. The CDR3 protein is CASRLGGAGTEAFF. The DNA for the CDR3 is TGTGCCAGCAGACTCGGCGGGGCTGGCACTGAAGCTTTCTTT.